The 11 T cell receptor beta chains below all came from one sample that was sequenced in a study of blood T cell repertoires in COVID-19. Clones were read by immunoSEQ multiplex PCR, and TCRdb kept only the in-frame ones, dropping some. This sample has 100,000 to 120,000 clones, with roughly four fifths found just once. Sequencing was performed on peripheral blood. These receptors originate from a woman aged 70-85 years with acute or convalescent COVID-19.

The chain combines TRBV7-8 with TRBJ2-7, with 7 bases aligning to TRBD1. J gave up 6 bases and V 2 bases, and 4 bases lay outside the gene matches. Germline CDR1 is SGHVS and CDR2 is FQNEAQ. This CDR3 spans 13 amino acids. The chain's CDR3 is CASSLKGGTEQYF. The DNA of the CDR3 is TGTGCCAGCAGCTTAAAAGGGGGCACCGAGCAGTACTTC.

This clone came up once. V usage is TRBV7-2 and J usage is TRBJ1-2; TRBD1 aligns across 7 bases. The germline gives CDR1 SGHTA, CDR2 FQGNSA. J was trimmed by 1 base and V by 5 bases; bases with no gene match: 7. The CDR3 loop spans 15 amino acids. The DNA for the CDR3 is TGTGCCAGCAGCCCCGGGACAGTAAATAACTATGGCTACACCTTC. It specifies CASSPGTVNNYGYTF.

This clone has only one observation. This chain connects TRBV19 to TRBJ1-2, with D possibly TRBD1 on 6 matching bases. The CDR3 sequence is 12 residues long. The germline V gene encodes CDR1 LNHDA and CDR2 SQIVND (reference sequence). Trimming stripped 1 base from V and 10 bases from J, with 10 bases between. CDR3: CASSIATGSYTF. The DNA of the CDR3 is TGTGCCAGTAGTATAGCAACAGGGTCCTACACCTTC.

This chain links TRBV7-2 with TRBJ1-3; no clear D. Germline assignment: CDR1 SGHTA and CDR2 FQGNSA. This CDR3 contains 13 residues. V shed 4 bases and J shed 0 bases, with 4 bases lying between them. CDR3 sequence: CASSSNSGNTIYF. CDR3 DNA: TGTGCCAGCAGCTCAAACTCTGGAAACACCATATATTTT.

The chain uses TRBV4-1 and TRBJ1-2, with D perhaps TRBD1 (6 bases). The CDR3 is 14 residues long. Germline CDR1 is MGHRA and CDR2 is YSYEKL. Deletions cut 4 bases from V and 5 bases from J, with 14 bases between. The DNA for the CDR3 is TGCGCCAGCAGCCCTCGAGAGGGGGGGTATGGCTACACCTTC. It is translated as CASSPREGGYGYTF.

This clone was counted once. The CDR3 DNA follows: TGTGCCATCAGTGAGTCCCAGGTACAAGAGACCCAGTACTTC. The encoded protein is CAISESQVQETQYF. V gene TRBV10-3 combines with J gene TRBJ2-5; the D is unclear. The V gene's germline CDR1 is ENHRY and CDR2 SYGVKD. Trimming took off 0 bases at V and 2 bases at J, with 7 bases between the two ends. The CDR3 is 14 residues long.

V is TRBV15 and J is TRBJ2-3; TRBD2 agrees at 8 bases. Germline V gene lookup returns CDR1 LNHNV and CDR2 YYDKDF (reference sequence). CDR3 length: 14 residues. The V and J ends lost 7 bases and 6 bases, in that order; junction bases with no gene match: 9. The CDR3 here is CATKWTSRSDTQYF. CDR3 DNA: TGTGCCACCAAGTGGACTAGCAGGTCGGATACGCAGTATTTT.

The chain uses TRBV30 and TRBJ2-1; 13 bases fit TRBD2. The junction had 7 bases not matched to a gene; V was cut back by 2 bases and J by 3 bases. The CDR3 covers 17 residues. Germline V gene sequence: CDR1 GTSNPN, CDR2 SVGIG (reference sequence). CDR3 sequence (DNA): TGTGCCTGGAGTACTCCGGGACTAGCGGGGAGCTACAATGAGCAGTTCTTC. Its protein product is CAWSTPGLAGSYNEQFF.

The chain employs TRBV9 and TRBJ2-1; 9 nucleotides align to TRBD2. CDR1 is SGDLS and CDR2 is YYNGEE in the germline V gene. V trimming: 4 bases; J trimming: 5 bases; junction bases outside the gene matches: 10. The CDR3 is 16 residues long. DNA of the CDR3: TGTGCCAGCAGCCCAGTACTAGCGGGTAGGAACAATGAGCAGTTCTTC. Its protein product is CASSPVLAGRNNEQFF.

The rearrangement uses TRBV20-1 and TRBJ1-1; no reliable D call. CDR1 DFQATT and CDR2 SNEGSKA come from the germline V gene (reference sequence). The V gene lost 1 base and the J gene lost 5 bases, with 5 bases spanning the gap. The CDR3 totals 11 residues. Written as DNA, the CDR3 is TGCAGTGCTAGAGCCGTTACTGAAGCTTTCTTT. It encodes CSARAVTEAFF.

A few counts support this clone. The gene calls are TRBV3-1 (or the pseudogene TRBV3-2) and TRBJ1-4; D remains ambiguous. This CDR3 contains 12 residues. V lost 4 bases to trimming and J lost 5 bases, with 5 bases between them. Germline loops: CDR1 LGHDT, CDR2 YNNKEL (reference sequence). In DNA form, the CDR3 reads TGTGCCAGCAGCCCCGTGAATGAAAAACTGTTTTTT. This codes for CASSPVNEKLFF.